These T cell receptor beta chains were read from a single sample in a study of shared clonotypes between healthy human individuals. This table comes from immunoSEQ multiplex PCR, and its TCRdb copy is limited to in-frame clones, with some not included. The table has about 2.1 million clones, roughly 93% seen once. Sample: naive CD8+ T cells from PBMCs. The origin of the receptors is a man younger than 35 in good health. Some clones in this sample may be carry-over from other donors' samples. Each CDR3 is given with its conserved first and last residue. The D gene is left open where the match is weak. Clone size is given for some rows only: seen once, a few or many times, or a class if the clone is expanded.

TRBV7-2	TRBJ1-1	16	-	TRBD1	TGTGCCAGCAGCAATTGGACAGGGTTTTTATTCTCTGAAGCTTTCTTT	CASSNWTGFLFSEAFF
TRBV15	TRBJ1-5	15	-	-	TGTGCCACCAGCAGAGACAGGGGACCGGATCAGCCCCAGCATTTT	CATSRDRGPDQPQHF
TRBV4-1	TRBJ2-1	15	-	TRBD2	TGCGCCAGCAGCCGAGCAGCGGGAGGATACAATGAGCAGTTCTTC	CASSRAAGGYNEQFF
TRBV29-1	TRBJ2-1	13	-	TRBD1	TGCAGCATGCAGACAGGGTCCTACAATGAGCAGTTCTTC	CSMQTGSYNEQFF
TRBV5-1	TRBJ1-3	15	-	-	TGCGCCAGCACCTCTGGACGGAGCTCTGGAAACACCATATATTTT	CASTSGRSSGNTIYF
TRBV7-2	TRBJ1-2	16	-	-	TGTGCCAGCAGCTATACTCCGGGACGGAGAGATCGTGGCTACACCTTC	CASSYTPGRRDRGYTF
TRBV2	TRBJ2-7	18	-	TRBD2	TGTGCCAGCAGTGAAGGGACTAGCGGGAGTTTGGTATCCTACGAGCAGTACTTC	CASSEGTSGSLVSYEQYF
TRBV7-6	TRBJ2-1	13	once	-	TGTGCCAGCAGCTGGACGGGCCCGAATGAGCAGTTCTTC	CASSWTGPNEQFF
TRBV7-6	TRBJ2-3	17	-	TRBD2	TGTGCCAGCAGCCCTCCGGGACTAGCGGAGATCACAGATACGCAGTATTTT	CASSPPGLAEITDTQYF
TRBV15	TRBJ1-4	15	-	TRBD1	TGTGCCACCAGCAGAGATCGGCAGGGGGATAAAAAACTGTTTTTT	CATSRDRQGDKKLFF
TRBV11-2	TRBJ2-7	14	-	TRBD2	TGTGCCAGCAGCTTCGGGGGGGGCCTCTACGAGCAGTACTTC	CASSFGGGLYEQYF
TRBV28	TRBJ2-1	15	-	TRBD2	TGTGCCAGCAGTTTCGTCTCAGCGGGAAACAATGAGCAGTTCTTC	CASSFVSAGNNEQFF
TRBV4-1	TRBJ2-7	16	-	TRBD1	TGCGCCAGCAGCCAAGAGCCGGGACAGTCCGCCTACGAGCAGTACTTC	CASSQEPGQSAYEQYF
TRBV19	TRBJ1-1	14	-	-	TGTGCCAGTACTACGACCCTCAAGGGGACTGAAGCTTTCTTT	CASTTTLKGTEAFF
TRBV4-1	TRBJ2-7	14	-	TRBD1	TGCGCCAGCAGCCAAGGGACAGGGGTCTACGAGCAGTACTTC	CASSQGTGVYEQYF
TRBV30	TRBJ1-1	11	few	-	TGTGCCTGGAAGCTTAACACTGAAGCTTTCTTT	CAWKLNTEAFF
TRBV6-6	TRBJ2-1	12	-	-	TGTGCCAGCAGTTACTCAGGGGATGAGCAGTTCTTC	CASSYSGDEQFF
TRBV2	TRBJ2-2	13	-	TRBD1	TGTGGACAACGCGAACAGGGGGCCCGGGAGCTGTTTTTT	CGQREQGARELFF
TRBV5-1	TRBJ2-7	15	-	-	TGCGCCAGCAGGCCCCTCCCCGCAGGGAAGGCCGAGCAGTACTTC	CASRPLPAGKAEQYF
TRBV7-9	TRBJ2-1	15	-	-	TGTGCCAGCAGCTTTTTTGATCCAGATGGGGATGAGCAGTTCTTC	CASSFFDPDGDEQFF
TRBV7-9	TRBJ2-7	14	-	-	TGTGCCAGCAGCTTAGCGTCGAGGCCATACGAGCAGTACTTC	CASSLASRPYEQYF
TRBV7-8	TRBJ1-3	16	-	-	TGTGCCAGCAGCTTAACGATTGGGGCGCTCGGAAACACCATATATTTT	CASSLTIGALGNTIYF
TRBV9	TRBJ1-3	15	-	TRBD1	TGTGCCAGCAGCGTAGGCAGGGGGTCTGGAAACACCATATATTTT	CASSVGRGSGNTIYF
TRBV27	TRBJ2-7	15	-	TRBD1	TGTGCCAGCAAAACGGTCGGGACAGGGGGCGAAGAGCAGTACTTC	CASKTVGTGGEEQYF
TRBV29-1	TRBJ2-2	13	few	TRBD1	TGCAGCGTTGACGGGACAGGGCCCGGGGAGCTGTTTTTT	CSVDGTGPGELFF
TRBV5-1	TRBJ1-1	16	-	-	TGCGCCAGCAGCTTGGCCGAGGGGCTCATGTACACTGAAGCTTTCTTT	CASSLAEGLMYTEAFF
TRBV5-1	TRBJ2-1	15	-	TRBD2	TGCGCCAGCAGCTTCAGCGGGAGCGCCTACAATGAGCAGTTCTTC	CASSFSGSAYNEQFF
TRBV21-1	TRBJ2-6	12	-	-	TGTGTTGGGGTCTCTGGGGCCAACGTCCTGACTTTC	CVGVSGANVLTF
TRBV10-3	TRBJ2-7	11	-	-	TGTGCCATCAGTGTTGGAGGCGAGCAGTACTTC	CAISVGGEQYF
TRBV28	TRBJ2-7	14	-	TRBD1	TGTGCCAGCAGTTACCGGGACAGACCCTACGAGCAGTACTTC	CASSYRDRPYEQYF
TRBV27	TRBJ2-1	15	-	TRBD2	TGTGCCAGCAGACAACTAGCGGGCGTCTACAATGAGCAGTTCTTC	CASRQLAGVYNEQFF
TRBV13	TRBJ2-3	16	-	-	TGTGCCAGCAGCTTAGGGACGGGATTGGGCGCAGATACGCAGTATTTT	CASSLGTGLGADTQYF
TRBV19	TRBJ2-2	15	-	TRBD1	TGTGCCAGTAGTGTCGACAGGGTTAGAACCGGGGAGCTGTTTTTT	CASSVDRVRTGELFF
TRBV21-1	TRBJ1-1	14	-	-	TGTGCCAGCAGCGGAGGGACAGTGAACACTGAAGCTTTCTTT	CASSGGTVNTEAFF
TRBV7-8	TRBJ2-5	13	-	-	TGTGCCAGCAGTAATACGGCCCAAGAGACCCAGTACTTC	CASSNTAQETQYF
TRBV6-4	TRBJ2-1	14	-	-	TGTGCCAGCAGTGACTCTGGGGGAGACAATGAGCAGTTCTTC	CASSDSGGDNEQFF
TRBV10-1	TRBJ2-1	11	-	-	TGCGCCAGCAGCACCGGGGGTGAGCAGTTCTTC	CASSTGGEQFF
TRBV4-1	TRBJ1-2	15	-	TRBD1	TGCGCCAGCAGCCAAGACGACAGGGACCCCTATGGCTACACCTTC	CASSQDDRDPYGYTF
TRBV6-5	TRBJ2-2	16	-	-	TGTGCCAGCAGTTACATAGGGGGAGTAGGAACCGGGGAGCTGTTTTTT	CASSYIGGVGTGELFF
TRBV11-2	TRBJ2-1	16	-	TRBD1	TGTGCCAGCAGCTTAGTGGCAGGGGGCTTCTACAATGAGCAGTTCTTC	CASSLVAGGFYNEQFF
TRBV6-5	TRBJ2-1	13	-	-	TGTGCCAGCAACCCACCCGAAGCCCCTGAGCAGTTCTTC	CASNPPEAPEQFF
TRBV5-4	TRBJ2-7	12	-	-	TGTGCCAGCAGCTTGTCTAGCTACGAGCAGTACTTC	CASSLSSYEQYF
TRBV28	TRBJ2-7	13	-	-	TGTGCCAGCAGTTTGACGGGGTCATACGAGCAGTACTTC	CASSLTGSYEQYF
TRBV27	TRBJ1-2	16	-	TRBD1	TGTGCCAGCAGTTTAATAGGGACAGAGCCTAACTATGGCTACACCTTC	CASSLIGTEPNYGYTF
TRBV5-1	TRBJ2-1	16	-	-	TGCGCCAGCAGCTTGGAGTTCCCAAGCTCCTACAATGAGCAGTTCTTC	CASSLEFPSSYNEQFF
TRBV9	TRBJ1-1	14	once	-	TGTGCCAGCACGAGGGTGACACTGGGCACTGAAGCTTTCTTT	CASTRVTLGTEAFF
TRBV18	TRBJ2-2	15	-	-	TGTGCCAGCTCCCGGAGTAAGCCAGGAGGAGGGGAGCTGTTTTTT	CASSRSKPGGGELFF
TRBV7-9	TRBJ1-1	15	-	-	TGTGCCAGCAGCTTAGGCCGAGGTCCCTCTACTGAAGCTTTCTTT	CASSLGRGPSTEAFF
TRBV27	TRBJ1-1	15	-	-	TGTGCCAGCAGTTTAGGGCCCCGGGGGGGCACTGAAGCTTTCTTT	CASSLGPRGGTEAFF
TRBV11-2	TRBJ2-5	15	few	-	TGTGCCAGCAGCTTTCTCGAGCACCGGGGGGAGACCCAGTACTTC	CASSFLEHRGETQYF
TRBV27	TRBJ2-1	15	-	-	TGTGCCAGCAGTTTATCGTGGGGCTCCTACAATGAGCAGTTCTTC	CASSLSWGSYNEQFF